Listed below are T cell receptor beta chains from one sample, sequenced in a study of a mutant IDH1 vaccine in newly diagnosed glioma. Only in-frame clones appear in the TCRdb table, and some are missing; sequencing was by immunoSEQ multiplex PCR. The repertoire has about 40,000 clones, roughly 84% of them found once; the top ten carry about 2.2%. No antigen has been identified for these receptors. The sample was PBMCs, taken from a glioma patient whose treatment included an IDH1 peptide vaccine. These receptors originate from a man aged 35-49 years with glioma. Both conserved end residues are trimmed from each CDR3. Each record gives: V gene, J gene, CDR3 protein.

v_gene: TRBV5-1
j_gene: TRBJ2-2
CDR3aa: ASSSQGVVNTGELF

v_gene: TRBV7-9
j_gene: TRBJ2-7
CDR3aa: ASSLGRASYEQY

v_gene: TRBV5-8
j_gene: TRBJ2-3
CDR3aa: ASSLAQLGADTQY

v_gene: TRBV7-9
j_gene: TRBJ2-2
CDR3aa: ASRKAGVPAGELF

v_gene: TRBV21-1
j_gene: TRBJ1-2
CDR3aa: ASSKDRSNYGYT

v_gene: TRBV6-1
j_gene: TRBJ1-4
CDR3aa: ASREWTTTNEKLF

v_gene: TRBV4-2
j_gene: TRBJ2-7
CDR3aa: ASSQGAGDGQY

v_gene: TRBV25-1
j_gene: TRBJ2-7
CDR3aa: ASSDSSGMGYEQY

v_gene: TRBV6-5
j_gene: TRBJ1-1
CDR3aa: ASTPTGRMDTEAF

v_gene: TRBV4-2
j_gene: TRBJ2-7
CDR3aa: ASSQGGNLYEQY

v_gene: TRBV6-5
j_gene: TRBJ1-2
CDR3aa: ASSPGTGALGYT